Presented here are 30 T cell receptor beta chains from one specimen sequenced in a study of T cell repertoires in cytomegalovirus infection. Each CDR3 protein gets one entry after TCRdb re-called the reads with MiXCR. The table includes approximately 500,000 distinct CDR3 sequences, 16% detected once. The source material was CD8+ T cells from PBMCs. The receptors stem from a human donor in good health (CMV status not recorded). Some clones in this sample may be carry-over from other donors' samples.

In the case of this clonotype: A much larger clone differs from this one at a single base, so this may be a read error. It is likely a read error, because the conserved phenylalanine at the end of the CDR3 is missing. The V call is TRBV6-1, the J call TRBJ2-1; possible D gene TRBD2, 6 bases. V lost 3 bases to trimming and J lost 7 bases, with 7 bases between them. Germline CDR1 MNHNS, CDR2 SASEGT. The CDR3 loop spans 12 amino acids. The CDR3 bases are TGTGCCAGCAGTGAGGGGGGTAATGAGCAGTTCTTA. Amino acid sequence: CASSEGGNEQFL.

The table lists this clonotype with a count of one. A single base separates this from a much larger clone, so it may be a read error. This chain joins TRBV6-1 and TRBJ2-7; 7 bases line up with TRBD2. Germline lookup yields CDR1 MNHNS and CDR2 SASEGT. The CDR3 contains 12 residues. The CDR3 coding sequence is TGTACCAGCAGTGCGGGAGTTCGGGAGCAGTACTTC. Translating gives CTSSAGVREQYF.

The genes are TRBV19 and TRBJ2-7; 12 positions agree with TRBD1. The CDR3 runs to 16 residues. The junction had 13 bases not matched to a gene; V was cut back by 7 bases and J by 6 bases. Germline-derived CDR1 and CDR2 are LNHDA and SQIVND (reference sequence). The CDR3 nucleotides read TGTGCCAGTACCCCATACCCGGGACAGGGGGCGGTCGAGCAGTACTTC. Translated: CASTPYPGQGAVEQYF.

This clonotype has ten or more counts. The gene calls are TRBV6-2 or TRBV6-3 and TRBJ2-7; TRBD1 is a possible D gene (6 bases). In germline, CDR1 is MNHEY, CDR2 SVGEGT. V lost 4 bases, J lost 4 bases, and 8 bases lay in between. The CDR3 extends over 12 amino acids. CDR3 sequence (DNA): TGTGCCAGCAGTTGGACAGTTTACGAGCAGTACTTC. It codes for CASSWTVYEQYF.

This clonotype was seen more than once but under ten times. This chain links TRBV5-6 with TRBJ2-1; D could derive from TRBD1 or TRBD2 (5 bases each). Germline CDR1 and CDR2: SGHDT and YYEEEE. The V end lost 3 bases, the J end lost 0 bases, and 25 bases lay between the germline ends. This CDR3 has 20 residues. The CDR3 nucleotides are TGTGCCAGCAGCTCCCCCGCCGGGGCCCTTTCCGGGAACTCCTACAATGAGCAGTTCTTC. Its translation is CASSSPAGALSGNSYNEQFF. Filled out from reference TRBV5-6 and TRBJ2-1, the complete variable domain reads DAGVTQSPTHLIKTRGQQVTLRCSPKSGHDTVSWYQQALGQGPQFIFQYYEEEERQRGNFPDRFSGHQFPNYSSELNVNALLLGDSALYLCASSSPAGALSGNSYNEQFFGPGTRLTVL.

The rearrangement links TRBV9 to TRBJ2-4, with D perhaps matching TRBD2 (5 bases). The CDR3 spans 14 residues. Germline V gene data show CDR1 as SGDLS and CDR2 as YYNGEE. V dropped 0 bases and J dropped 11 bases, with 15 bases sitting between them. The CDR3 is CASSVGGDVGFQYF. DNA of the CDR3: TGTGCCAGCAGCGTAGGGGGAGACGTGGGCTTTCAGTACTTC.

This clonotype showed up just a few times. The J gene is TRBJ2-1, the V gene TRBV3-1; D is uncertain. Germline CDR1 is LGHDT and CDR2 is YNNKEL (reference sequence). Trimming cost V 2 bases and J 0 bases, with 14 bases left between them. The CDR3 runs 17 residues. CDR3 in DNA: TGTGCCAGCAGCCAACTTGTCGGGCTAGGCTCCTACAATGAGCAGTTCTTC. It codes for CASSQLVGLGSYNEQFF.

This clonotype occurred a few times. The CDR3 is CASSLVGYRHTDTQYF. The CDR3 DNA reads TGTGCCAGCAGCTTGGTGGGCTATCGGCACACAGATACGCAGTATTTT. This sequence joins TRBV5-4 and TRBJ2-3; D gene unclear. CDR3 length equals 16 residues. Germline lookup yields CDR1 SGHNT and CDR2 YYREEE (reference sequence). The V end lost 0 bases, the J end lost 2 bases, and 13 bases lay between the germline ends.

This clonotype was observed at least ten times. The chain's CDR3 is CAISGTSGTPGSYEQYF. In nucleotides, the CDR3 is TGTGCCATCAGCGGGACTAGCGGGACCCCGGGATCCTACGAGCAGTACTTC. The chain is built from TRBV10-3 and TRBJ2-7; TRBD2 agrees at 13 bases. Germline CDR1 is ENHRY and CDR2 is SYGVKD. V lost 6 bases and J lost 1; bases outside the gene matches: 9. The CDR3 loop spans 17 amino acids.

The count of this clonotype is one. This chain connects TRBV6-5 to TRBJ1-2, with TRBD1 as a possible D gene (6 bases). Trimming shortened V by 2 bases and J by 6 bases, and 13 bases separated the two germline ends. Germline-derived CDR1 and CDR2 are MNHEY and SVGAGI. The CDR3 extends over 14 amino acids. The CDR3 DNA is TGTGCCAGCAGTTACAGACAGGCCGGTAATGGCTACACCTTC. It yields the protein CASSYRQAGNGYTF.

This clonotype was counted many times. The rearrangement links TRBV12-3 or TRBV12-4 to TRBJ1-2; a possible D gene is TRBD1 (5 bases). V lost 3 bases and J 8 bases, leaving 19 bases between the germline ends. This CDR3 comprises 15 residues. The CDR3 nucleotides read TGTGCCAGCAGTTTTGGGGTCGGGGGGGGTTACGGCTACACCTTC. Amino acids: CASSFGVGGGYGYTF.

In this sample, this clonotype turned up many times. The chain carries TRBV20-1 and TRBJ2-2; tentatively, D is TRBD1 (5 bases). Per germline, CDR1 DFQATT and CDR2 SNEGSKA (reference sequence). Trimming shortened V by 1 base and J by 0 bases, and 9 bases separated the two germline ends. The CDR3 is 15 residues long. In nucleotides, the CDR3 is TGCAGTGCTAGAGTAGTGACAGCGAACACCGGGGAGCTGTTTTTT. Its translation: CSARVVTANTGELFF.

In its sample, this clonotype was seen a few times. V is TRBV10-3 and J is TRBJ2-6, with D possibly being TRBD1 (5 bases). The ends were cut back, 4 bases at V and 2 bases at J, with 15 bases in the middle. Germline-derived CDR1 and CDR2 are ENHRY and SYGVKD. There are 17 residues in the CDR3. As DNA, the CDR3 is TGTGCCATCAGTGGAGACAGTGGGGCGACTGGGGCCAACGTCCTGACTTTC. Encoded protein: CAISGDSGATGANVLTF.

This clonotype has a count of ten or more. CDR3 coding DNA: TGCGCCAGCAGCTTTCGTCGACCGGGACAGGTGAACACTGAAGCTTTCTTT. Protein: CASSFRRPGQVNTEAFF. V and J are TRBV5-1 and TRBJ1-1; 8 bases line up with TRBD1. CDR3 length: 17 residues. The V gene end was trimmed by 2 bases and the J gene end by 0 bases; junction bases not matched to a gene: 9. Germline loops: CDR1 SGHRS, CDR2 YFSETQ. The full variable domain, rest sourced from reference TRBV5-1 and TRBJ1-1, is KAGVTQTPRYLIKTRGQQVTLSCSPISGHRSVSWYQQTPGQGLQFLFEYFSETQRNKGNFPGRFSGRQFSNSRSEMNVSTLELGDSALYLCASSFRRPGQVNTEAFFGQGTRLTVV.

This sequence joins TRBV5-5 and TRBJ1-5; possible D gene TRBD1, 6 bases. Per the germline V gene, CDR1 is SGHKS and CDR2 is YYEKEE (reference sequence). V was cut by 1 base and J by 6 bases, with 11 bases left in between. This CDR3 region has 14 residues. CDR3: CASSLSQGLQPQHF. DNA for the CDR3: TGTGCCAGCAGCTTGAGTCAGGGGCTTCAGCCCCAGCATTTT.

The chain employs TRBV6-1 and TRBJ2-1; D gene uncertain. The CDR3 totals 13 residues. Germline values: CDR1 MNHNS, CDR2 SASEGT. Trimming removed 5 bases at V and 8 bases at J, with 13 bases between. The CDR3 is CASSFRSMDEQFF. CDR3 in DNA: TGTGCCAGCAGTTTCCGCTCTATGGATGAGCAGTTCTTC.

Regarding this clonotype: A read error may explain this, as a much larger clone is one base away. The V and J genes are TRBV7-6 and TRBJ2-3, with 8 bases matching TRBD2. There are 14 residues in the CDR3. Germline CDR1 is SGHVS and CDR2 is FNYEAQ. Losses at the gene ends were 7 bases for V and 2 bases for J; bases not matched to a gene: 5. Written as DNA, the CDR3 is TGTGCCAGCAACCGGGGGGGTTTCACAGATACGCAGTATTTT. It translates to CASNRGGFTDTQYF.

The V call is TRBV19, the J call TRBJ1-1; 8 bases are shared with TRBD1. J lost 3 bases, V lost 7 bases, and 1 base had no gene match. Germline V gene data show CDR1 as LNHDA and CDR2 as SQIVND (reference sequence). The CDR3 has 12 residues. As DNA, the CDR3 is TGTGCCAGTACAGGGGGCTACACTGAAGCTTTCTTT. This codes for CASTGGYTEAFF.

The chain uses TRBV9 and TRBJ1-3, with D perhaps matching TRBD1 (6 bases). The germline V gene has CDR1 SGDLS and CDR2 YYNGEE. The V end lost 4 bases, the J end lost 2 bases, and 19 bases lay between the germline ends. The CDR3 has 17 amino acids. The DNA of the CDR3 is TGTGCCAGCAGCTTCTTTTCGCAATCAGGGGCTGGAAACACCATATATTTT. It specifies CASSFFSQSGAGNTIYF.

This clonotype was counted a single time. The chain is built from TRBV5-4 and TRBJ1-1; TRBD1 agrees at 8 bases. The germline CDR1 and CDR2 sequences are SGHNT and YYREEE (reference sequence). V was clipped by 6 bases and J by 1 base; unmatched bases: 5. This CDR3 region has 14 residues. The CDR3 DNA is TGTGCCAGCACCCCCGACAGGGGGAACACTGAAGCTTTCTTT. Translating it yields CASTPDRGNTEAFF.

The gene calls are TRBV19 and TRBJ1-1; D possibly corresponds to TRBD1 (5 bases). V shed 2 bases and J shed 1 base, with 14 bases lying between them. Per germline, CDR1 LNHDA and CDR2 SQIVND (reference sequence). CDR3 length: 16 residues. This CDR3 reads CASSISRGSPNTEAFF. The DNA for the CDR3 is TGTGCCAGTAGTATAAGTCGGGGGTCGCCGAACACTGAAGCTTTCTTT. Complete variable domain (other parts from reference TRBV19 and TRBJ1-1): DGGITQSPKYLFRKEGQNVTLSCEQNLNHDAMYWYRQDPGQGLRLIYYSQIVNDFQKGDIAEGYSVSREKKESFPLTVTSAQKNPTAFYLCASSISRGSPNTEAFFGQGTRLTVV.

This clonotype was recorded at least ten times. The J gene is TRBJ1-2, the V gene TRBV7-9; D unresolved. Germline V lookup: CDR1 SEHNR, CDR2 FQNEAQ (reference sequence). The CDR3 totals 12 residues. V lost 1 base to trimming and J lost 8 bases, with 8 bases between them. This CDR3 reads CASSLGGRGYTF. DNA for the CDR3: TGTGCCAGCAGCTTAGGAGGGAGGGGCTACACCTTC.

The chain employs TRBV15 and TRBJ2-6; possible D gene TRBD2, 5 bases. The germline CDR1 and CDR2 sequences are LNHNV and YYDKDF (reference sequence). V lost 1 base and J 0 bases, leaving 13 bases between the germline ends. The CDR3 runs 18 residues. The CDR3 DNA reads TGTGCCACCAGCAGAGGTCAACTTCGGGGCTCTGGGGCCAACGTCCTGACTTTC. Amino acids: CATSRGQLRGSGANVLTF.

This clonotype appeared a few times. The chain employs TRBV6-1 and TRBJ2-1; TRBD2 aligns across 10 bases. V gave up 6 bases and J gave up 12 bases; unmatched junction bases: 5. Germline assignment: CDR1 MNHNS and CDR2 SASEGT. The CDR3 consists of 12 residues. CDR3 coding DNA: TGTGCCAGCAGCGACGGACTAGCGGTGCAGTTCTTC. It specifies CASSDGLAVQFF.

On this clonotype: This sequence may be a read error, since a much larger clone differs from it by one base. The V gene is TRBV5-6, the J gene TRBJ2-1; weak D call: TRBD2 (6 bases). Germline CDR1 and CDR2: SGHDT and YYEEEE. This CDR3 comprises 21 residues. CDR3 loop: CASSFPSDQLNLRAEFNEQLF. CDR3 nucleotide sequence: TGTGCCAGCAGCTTCCCTAGCGACCAATTGAACCTCCGAGCGGAATTCAATGAGCAGTTATTC.

The V gene is TRBV19, the J gene TRBJ2-3; 14 nucleotides agree with TRBD2. The CDR3 is 16 residues long. V lost 7 bases and J lost 2; bases outside the gene matches: 5. Germline CDR1 reads LNHDA; CDR2 reads SQIVND (reference sequence). The CDR3 coding sequence is TGTGCCAGTAAGGGGACTAGCGGGGGTCCCACAGATACGCAGTATTTT. The encoded protein is CASKGTSGGPTDTQYF.

This chain connects TRBV9 to TRBJ1-2, with D possibly being TRBD1 (5 bases). Germline CDR1 reads SGDLS; CDR2 reads YYNGEE. The CDR3 consists of 13 residues. The V end was cut by 3 bases, the J end by 4 bases, with 10 bases between. In DNA, the CDR3 is TGTGCCAGCAGCGCCGGGGACGGCTATGGCTACACCTTC. As protein: CASSAGDGYGYTF.

This clonotype was detected only a few times. The chain carries TRBV7-9 and TRBJ1-1; the D is unclear. The CDR3 has 14 residues. Trimming removed 7 bases at V and 5 bases at J, with 17 bases between. Germline V lookup: CDR1 SEHNR, CDR2 FQNEAQ (reference sequence). The CDR3 here is CASNEVLTGTEAFF. In DNA, the CDR3 is TGTGCCAGCAATGAGGTCCTCACGGGGACTGAAGCTTTCTTT.

This clonotype was picked up many times. This rearrangement joins TRBV7-9 to TRBJ1-2, with 8 bases that match TRBD1. Trimming took 0 bases from V and 3 from J; bases not matched to a gene: 6. The CDR3 sequence is 16 residues long. Germline V lookup: CDR1 SEHNR, CDR2 FQNEAQ (reference sequence). The CDR3 spells CASSLAGDRIHYGYTF. CDR3 DNA sequence: TGTGCCAGCAGCTTAGCAGGGGACAGGATCCACTATGGCTACACCTTC. Drawing the rest from reference TRBV7-9 and TRBJ1-2, the complete variable domain is DTGVSQNPRHKITKRGQNVTFRCDPISEHNRLYWYRQTLGQGPEFLTYFQNEAQLEKSRLLSDRFSAERPKGSFSTLEIQRTEQGDSAMYLCASSLAGDRIHYGYTFGSGTRLTVV.

In its sample, this clonotype was seen a few times. V and J are TRBV7-6 and TRBJ1-4; perhaps TRBD1 as D (6 bases). The CDR3 consists of 18 residues. Trimming removed 1 base from V and 0 bases from J, with 15 bases in between. Germline CDR1 reads SGHVS; CDR2 reads FNYEAQ. CDR3 in DNA: TGTGCCAGCAGCTTAGAGGGGAACAGGGATCCAACTAATGAAAAACTGTTTTTT. Its protein product is CASSLEGNRDPTNEKLFF.